This T cell receptor (beta chain) was recovered during a study of immune evolution from preneoplasia to lung adenocarcinoma. Study summary: HLA loss of heterozygosity: under 7.5% AIS, under 19% MIA, roughly 35% ADC, none AAH.

The CDR3 contains 13 residues. The germline gives CDR1 GTSNPN, CDR2 SVGIG (reference sequence). Libraries were prepared by immunoSEQ multiplex PCR; TCRdb keeps only in-frame clonotypes and omits some of them. The sample lists 6,000 or so clones, around 67% seen once, with over 7.5% in the top ten. Each case's diagnosis was confirmed by two pathologists on H&E. Premalignant or tumor cells were enriched by macro-dissection after pathologic assessment. The chain uses TRBV30 and TRBJ2-5, with D unresolved. The assigned J gene may be wrong: the sequence end matches TRBJ2-7 better. Sequenced sample: FFPE lung adenocarcinoma in situ tissue. This receptor was taken from a donor older than 65 with lung adenocarcinoma. CDR3 nucleotide sequence: TGTGCCTGGAGTGACAGCTCGTTCTACGAGCAGTACTTC. This codes for CAWSDSSFYEQYF.